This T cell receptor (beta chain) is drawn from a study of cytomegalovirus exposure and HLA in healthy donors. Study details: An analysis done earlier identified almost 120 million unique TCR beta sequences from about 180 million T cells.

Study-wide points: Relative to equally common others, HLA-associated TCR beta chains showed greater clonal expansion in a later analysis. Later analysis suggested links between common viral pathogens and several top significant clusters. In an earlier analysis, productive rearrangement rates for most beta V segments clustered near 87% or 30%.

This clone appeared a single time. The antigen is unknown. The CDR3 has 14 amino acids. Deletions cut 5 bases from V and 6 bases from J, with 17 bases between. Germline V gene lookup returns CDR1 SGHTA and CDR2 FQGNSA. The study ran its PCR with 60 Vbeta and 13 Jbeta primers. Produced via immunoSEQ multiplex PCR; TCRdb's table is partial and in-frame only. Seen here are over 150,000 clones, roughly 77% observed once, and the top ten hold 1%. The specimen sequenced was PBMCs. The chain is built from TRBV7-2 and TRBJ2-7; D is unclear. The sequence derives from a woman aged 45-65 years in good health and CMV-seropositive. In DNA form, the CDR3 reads TGTGCCAGCAGCCTAGAAGGTAGAGGTGGCGAGCAGTACTTC. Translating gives CASSLEGRGGEQYF. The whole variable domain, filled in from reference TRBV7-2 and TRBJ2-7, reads GAGVSQSPSNKVTEKGKDVELRCDPISGHTALYWYRQSLGQGLEFLIYFQGNSAPDKSGLPSDRFSAERTGGSVSTLTIQRTQQEDSAVYLCASSLEGRGGEQYFGPGTRLTVT.